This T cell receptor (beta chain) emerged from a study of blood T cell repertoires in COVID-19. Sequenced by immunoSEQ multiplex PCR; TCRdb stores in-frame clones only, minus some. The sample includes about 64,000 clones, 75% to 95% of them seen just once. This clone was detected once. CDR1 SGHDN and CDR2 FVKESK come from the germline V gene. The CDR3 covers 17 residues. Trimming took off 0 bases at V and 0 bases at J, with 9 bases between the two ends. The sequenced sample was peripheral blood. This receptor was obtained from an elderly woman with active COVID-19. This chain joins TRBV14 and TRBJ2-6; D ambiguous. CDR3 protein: CASSQDIPSSGANVLTF. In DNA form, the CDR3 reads TGTGCCAGCAGCCAAGATATCCCCAGCTCTGGGGCCAACGTCCTGACTTTC.